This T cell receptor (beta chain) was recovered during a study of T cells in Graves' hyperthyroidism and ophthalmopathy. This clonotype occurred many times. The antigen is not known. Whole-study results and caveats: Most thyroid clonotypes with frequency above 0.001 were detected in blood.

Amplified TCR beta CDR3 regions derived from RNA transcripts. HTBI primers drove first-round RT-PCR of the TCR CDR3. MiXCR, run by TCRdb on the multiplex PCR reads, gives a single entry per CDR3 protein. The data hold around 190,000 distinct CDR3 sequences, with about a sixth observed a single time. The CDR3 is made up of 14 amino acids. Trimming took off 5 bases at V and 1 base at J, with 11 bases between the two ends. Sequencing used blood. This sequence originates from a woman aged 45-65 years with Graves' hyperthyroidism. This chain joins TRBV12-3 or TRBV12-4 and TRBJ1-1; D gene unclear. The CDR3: CASSLANQNTEAFF. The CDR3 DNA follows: TGTGCCAGCAGTCTCGCCAACCAGAACACTGAAGCTTTCTTT.